The clone carrying this T cell receptor (beta chain) was seen ten or more times. Its antigen is unknown. Subjects with ophthalmopathy showed a Clinical Activity Score no lower than 3, a NOSPECS grade no lower than 4, and a duration shorter than 3 months. Exclusions: uncontrolled infection, other autoimmune disease, pregnancy, lactation. Diagnosis rested on symptoms, serum thyroxine and TRAb, thyroid ultrasound, and orbital computed tomography. This record comes from a study of T cells in Graves' hyperthyroidism and ophthalmopathy. Broader study findings: Peripheral blood also featured most of the thyroid clonotypes expanded above 0.001.

TCR beta CDR3 sequences were amplified from RNA transcripts. Carried out on the TCR CDR3, a first-round RT-PCR used the HTBI primer set. TCRdb redid the calling of the multiplex PCR reads with MiXCR, one entry per CDR3 protein. This table has 410,000 or so distinct CDR3 sequences, 14% to 15% appearing once. The V segment lost 5 bases and the J segment 5 bases; nucleotides outside the gene matches: 4. CDR1 and CDR2 (germline): SEHNR, FQNEAQ (reference sequence). The CDR3 is 13 residues long. This receptor was taken from a man between 18 and 29 years old with Graves' ophthalmopathy. Specimen: blood. The chain combines TRBV7-9 with TRBJ2-5; 8 bases align to TRBD2. The CDR3 region is CASSRGRRETQYF. CDR3 DNA sequence: TGTGCCAGCAGCCGCGGGAGGCGGGAGACCCAGTACTTC.